Listed below are T cell receptor beta chains from one sample, sequenced in a study of T cell responses to AZD1222 COVID-19 vaccine. The method was immunoSEQ multiplex PCR; TCRdb's version includes in-frame clones alone and lacks a portion of them. There are around 100,000 clones in the sample; approximately 89% occur only once, and 20% lies in the top ten. The sample was peripheral blood, taken on day 0 of AZD1222 vaccination. The source is an adult in good health. CDR3s include the opening cysteine and the closing phenylalanine or tryptophan. A D gene is named only where the DNA matches it firmly. Clone size is stated in some rows and not others, as once, few, many or a class when expanded.

d_call j_call v_call clone_size cdr3_nt cdr3_aa
- TRBJ2-2 TRBV7-3 - TGTGCCAGCAGCTCAACTACGGCCGGGGAGCTGTTTTTT CASSSTTAGELFF
- TRBJ2-1 TRBV7-2 - TGTGCCAGCAGCATACAAGAGGCGAATGAGCAGTTCTTC CASSIQEANEQFF
TRBD2 TRBJ2-3 TRBV18 once TGTGCCAGCTCACGAGCGAATAGCGGGAGGGCCGGAACAGATACGCAGTATTTT CASSRANSGRAGTDTQYF
- TRBJ2-7 TRBV3-1/TRBV3-2 - TGTGCCAGCAGCCAAGGAGACAGCACCTACGAGCAGTACTTC CASSQGDSTYEQYF
TRBD1 TRBJ2-7 TRBV27 - TGTGCCAGCAGCGGGACAGGGGGTTCCTACGAGCAGTACTTC CASSGTGGSYEQYF
- TRBJ1-1 TRBV3-1/TRBV3-2 - TGTGCCAGCAGCCCCCGACAGGAGCGAGCTGAAGCTTTCTTT CASSPRQERAEAFF
- TRBJ1-4 TRBV11-2 - TGTGCCAGCAGCCCCAGGACCCAGGGTGAAAAACTGTTTTTT CASSPRTQGEKLFF
- TRBJ1-1 TRBV7-8 few TGTGCCAGCAGCCGTGGAGGTACTGAAGCTTTCTTT CASSRGGTEAFF
- TRBJ1-2 TRBV4-2 - TGTGCCAGCAGGGGAGGGGATCCAGGGCTCAACTATGGCTACACCTTC CASRGGDPGLNYGYTF
- TRBJ2-2 TRBV10-2 - TGCGCCAGCAGTGAGCAGATCGGGGAGCTGTTTTTT CASSEQIGELFF
- TRBJ1-1 TRBV7-2 - TGTGCCAGCAGGGGACAGAACACTGAAGCTTTCTTT CASRGQNTEAFF
- TRBJ2-1 TRBV30 - TGTGCCTGGAGAGCTACGGGAGATTCCTACAATGAGCAGTTCTTC CAWRATGDSYNEQFF
- TRBJ1-3 TRBV28 - TGTGCCAGCAGTCCCGGGGGGGTGTCCGGAAACACCATATATTTT CASSPGGVSGNTIYF
- TRBJ2-3 TRBV7-9 - TGTGCCAGCAGCTTAGACCAGGGGACTGCAGATACGCAGTATTTT CASSLDQGTADTQYF
- TRBJ2-7 TRBV4-3 - TGCGCCAGCAGCCAACTGATAGGGGGATCCGGCTACGAGCAGTACTTC CASSQLIGGSGYEQYF
TRBD1 TRBJ1-2 TRBV7-2 once TGTGCCAGCAGCTTATTGGATCAGGGGGCCTTC CASSLLDQGAF
TRBD1 TRBJ1-2 TRBV7-9 - TGTGCCAGCAGTTACACAGGGGACTACGGCTACACCTTC CASSYTGDYGYTF
- TRBJ2-5 TRBV11-2 medium-sized TGTGCCAGCAGCTTAGATCAGGCACGGGCGGAGACCCAGTACTTC CASSLDQARAETQYF